The T cell receptor beta chain described here comes from a study of control samples from healthy donors and cancer patients (dated by TCRdb to 2018 to 2020). Libraries were made using the immunoSEQ multiplex PCR assay. TCRdb mirrors the immuneACCESS table, restricted to in-frame sequences. Some clones are absent from its copies; in checked studies, under half trace to an unresolved V gene, and the reason for the others is unknown. For this sample there are 150,000 to 200,000 clones; roughly 92% appear just once. The ten biggest clones cover roughly 0.7% of the sample. The CDR3 holds 15 amino acids from the cysteine to the phenylalanine. Only the CDR3 region is kept as DNA, spanning 45 bases read in frame from base 1. The CDR1 and CDR2 encoded by the germline V gene are KGHSH and LQKENI. From V the trimming removes 3 bases and from J it removes 5 bases, while the gene matches leave 2 bases of the junction unaccounted for.

As regards this clone: Its antigen is still unknown. No per-base quality is available; no much larger clone lies one base away.

Material: blood. The sequence is built from TRBV18 and TRBJ2-2; a stretch of 11 junction bases matches TRBD2. The TCR was taken from a woman aged 25 to 45 in good health. At the DNA level, the sequence is TGTGCCAGCTCACCCGGGACTAGCGGTACCGGGGAGCTGTTTTTT. It encodes CASSPGTSGTGELFF.